This section outlines one T cell receptor beta chain sequence together with its context. No antigen is known for it. Germline V gene data show CDR1 as SGHTA and CDR2 as FQGNSA. Trimming stripped 1 base from V and 4 bases from J, with 13 bases between. This CDR3 contains 15 residues. TCRdb independently ran MiXCR on the 5' RACE reads; one entry per CDR3 protein. The repertoire holds around 92,000 distinct CDR3 sequences, with approximately 12% as singletons. The sample's time point: sample taken at primary tumor resection. Sequencing was performed on whole RNA extracted from tumor and nontumor lung tissue, or from frozen PBMC, and the material was left unsorted. This entry is derived from a study of spatial heterogeneity in lung cancer. Broader study findings: Ubiquitous expanded tumor TCRs surfaced in blood more at resection than they did at follow-up.

The sample in question was PBMCs, obtained at surgery. The J gene is TRBJ2-5, the V gene TRBV7-2, with D perhaps TRBD1 (6 bases). The TCR originated in a male donor with early-stage non-small cell lung cancer. CDR3 in DNA: TGTGCCAGCAGCTTAGTTGGACAGTCTCTAGAGACCCAGTACTTC. Encoded protein: CASSLVGQSLETQYF.